In this sample, the clone carrying this T cell receptor beta chain turned up a few times. Its antigen is not known. The data belong to a study of response to subunit inactivated influenza vaccine. Study results and caveats: It was the authors' suggestion that each seasonal influenza vaccination recruits few new T cells.

Using its own MiXCR run on the RT-PCR reads, TCRdb lists one record per CDR3 protein. The sample consists of 530,000 or so distinct CDR3 sequences, approximately 14% of them appearing once. The CDR3 consists of 16 residues. The V gene's germline CDR1 is LGHDT and CDR2 YNNKEL (reference sequence). With 4 bases clipped from V and 6 bases from J, the junction kept 8 bases outside the gene matches. The chain uses TRBV3-1 and TRBJ1-4, with 10 bases identical to TRBD1. The clonotype comes from a man in his fifties who received an inactivated influenza vaccine. Material: PBMCs from blood, obtained 12 days after vaccination. The chain's CDR3 is CASSPILGTGDEKLFF. The CDR3 region has the DNA TGTGCCAGCAGCCCAATCCTCGGGACAGGGGATGAAAAACTGTTTTTT.